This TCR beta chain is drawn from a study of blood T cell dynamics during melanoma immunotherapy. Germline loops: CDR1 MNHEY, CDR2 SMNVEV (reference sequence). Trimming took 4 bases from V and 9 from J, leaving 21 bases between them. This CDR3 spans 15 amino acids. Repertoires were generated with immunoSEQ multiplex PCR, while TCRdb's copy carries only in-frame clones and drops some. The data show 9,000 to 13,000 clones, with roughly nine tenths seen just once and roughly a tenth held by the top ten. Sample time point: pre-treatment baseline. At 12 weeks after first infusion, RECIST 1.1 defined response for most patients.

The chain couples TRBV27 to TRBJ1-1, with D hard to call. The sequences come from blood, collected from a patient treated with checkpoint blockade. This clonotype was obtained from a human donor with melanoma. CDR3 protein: CASSSYNGLVGKAFF. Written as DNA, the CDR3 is TGTGCCAGCAGTTCCTACAACGGATTAGTCGGGAAAGCTTTCTTT.